This T cell receptor beta chain was obtained from a study of blood T cells in healthy people across ages. Every sample gave at least 6 micrograms of total RNA when it was extracted. This clonotype was seen a handful of times. Its matching antigen is unknown. Study-level results: The study found more naive CD4+ cells and higher diversity in long-lived than aged donors.

Combining a sample-barcoded 5' primer with a J-beta primer mix, a second PCR ran for roughly 7 to 12 cycles. TCRdb independently ran MiXCR on the 5' RACE reads; one entry per CDR3 protein. In the table there are around 1.5 million distinct CDR3 sequences, 30% to 40% of which are singletons. Sequencing was done on a sample of blood. This clonotype was sampled from a woman in her twenties or thirties in good health.

The DNA of the CDR3 is TGTGCCAGCAGCACCGGGACAGGGTTTAATGAGCAGTTCTTC. Translation: CASSTGTGFNEQFF. The rearrangement joins TRBV7-2 to TRBJ2-1, with 9 bases that match TRBD1. There are 14 residues in the CDR3. The junction had 6 bases not matched to a gene; V was cut back by 5 bases and J by 7 bases. Germline V gives CDR1 SGHTA, CDR2 FQGNSA.